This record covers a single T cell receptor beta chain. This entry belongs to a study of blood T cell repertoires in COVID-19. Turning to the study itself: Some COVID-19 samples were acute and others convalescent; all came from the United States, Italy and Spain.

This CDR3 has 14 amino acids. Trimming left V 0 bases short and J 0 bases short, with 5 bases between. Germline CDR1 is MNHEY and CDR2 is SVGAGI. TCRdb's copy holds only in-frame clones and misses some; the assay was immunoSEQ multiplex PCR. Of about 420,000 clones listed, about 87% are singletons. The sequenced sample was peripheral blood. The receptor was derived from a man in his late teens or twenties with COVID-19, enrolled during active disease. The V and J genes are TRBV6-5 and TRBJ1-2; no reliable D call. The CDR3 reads CASSYSHTNYGYTF. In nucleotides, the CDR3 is TGTGCCAGCAGTTACTCGCACACTAACTATGGCTACACCTTC.